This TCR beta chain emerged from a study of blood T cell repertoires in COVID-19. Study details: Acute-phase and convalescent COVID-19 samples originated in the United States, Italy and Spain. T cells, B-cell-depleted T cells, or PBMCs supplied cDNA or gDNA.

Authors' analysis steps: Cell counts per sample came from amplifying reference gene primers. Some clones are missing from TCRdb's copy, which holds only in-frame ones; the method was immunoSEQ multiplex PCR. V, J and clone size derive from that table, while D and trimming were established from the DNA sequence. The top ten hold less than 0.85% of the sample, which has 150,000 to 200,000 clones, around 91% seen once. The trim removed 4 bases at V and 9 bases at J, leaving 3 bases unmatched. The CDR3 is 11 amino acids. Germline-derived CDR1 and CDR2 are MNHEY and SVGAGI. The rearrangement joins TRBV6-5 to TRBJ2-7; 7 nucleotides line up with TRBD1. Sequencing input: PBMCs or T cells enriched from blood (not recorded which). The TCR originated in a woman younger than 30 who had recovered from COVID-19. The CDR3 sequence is CASSLGGGQYF. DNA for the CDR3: TGTGCCAGCAGTTTAGGGGGCGGGCAGTACTTC.